Detailed here is one T cell receptor (beta chain). The data belong to a study of control samples from healthy donors and cancer patients. This CDR3 region has 15 residues. V was clipped by 3 bases and J by 7 bases, with 18 bases between them. Looked up from germline, CDR1 is LNHDA and CDR2 is SQIVND (reference sequence). Libraries were prepared by immunoSEQ multiplex PCR; TCRdb keeps only in-frame clonotypes and omits some of them. The profile covers roughly 86,000 clones, with 90% to 95% appearing a single time and nearly 1.5% taken by the ten largest. V usage is TRBV19 and J usage is TRBJ2-5, with D tentatively TRBD1 (7 bases). The sample consisted of blood. The sequence derives from a woman in her twenties or thirties in good health. The DNA of the CDR3 is TGTGCCAGTAGTATTGGGAGACAGGGAGGAAGGACCCAGTACTTC. Its translation is CASSIGRQGGRTQYF.